This T cell receptor beta chain was recorded in a study of blood T cell repertoires in COVID-19. In the authors' methods: Reference gene primers were amplified, and this amplification served to estimate nucleated cell counts. Profiled with immunoSEQ multiplex PCR; TCRdb holds only in-frame clones, not every one. The V and J calls and clone size are taken from that table; D and trimming were inferred from the DNA. In the table there are roughly 340,000 clones, about 88% of which are singletons. The CDR3 consists of 15 residues. Germline-derived CDR1 and CDR2 are LNHDA and SQIVND (reference sequence). Trimming took 4 bases from V and 3 from J; bases not matched to a gene: 3.

Material for sequencing was peripheral blood. V usage is TRBV19 and J usage is TRBJ1-6, with 7 bases that match TRBD1. This receptor was obtained from a woman aged 65 to 85 with COVID-19, enrolled during active disease. CDR3 nucleotides: TGTGCCAGTAGTACACAGGGGATCTATAATTCACCCCTCCACTTT. It codes for CASSTQGIYNSPLHF.